This passage covers 18 T cell receptor beta chains from one sample sequenced in a study of metastatic and nonmetastatic thyroid tumors. Thyroid surgery was preceded by no treatment in any patient. TCRdb re-called the PCR reads through MiXCR. The sample includes around 20,000 clones, about 10% of them seen just once. Sequenced input: blood. The receptors stem from a female donor with papillary thyroid cancer or a benign thyroid nodule (not recorded which). Some clones in this sample may be carry-over from other donors' samples.

This clone has at least ten counts. The CDR3 nucleotides are TGCAGCGTTGAAAGGTGGGGGACTAGCGGACGCACAGATACGCAGTATTTT. Translated: CSVERWGTSGRTDTQYF. The genes are TRBV29-1 and TRBJ2-3; 11 bases agree with TRBD2. This CDR3 contains 17 residues. Per germline, CDR1 SQVTM and CDR2 ANQGSEA. With 2 bases clipped from V and 1 base from J, the junction kept 8 bases outside the gene matches.

Note on this clone: A single base separates this from a much larger clone, so it may be a read error. V gene TRBV20-1 combines with J gene TRBJ1-2; D is undetermined. CDR1 is DFQATT and CDR2 is SNEGSKA in the germline V gene (reference sequence). The CDR3 has 13 residues. As DNA, the CDR3 is TGCAGTACTAGTTCTATTCTCCGGAATGGCTACACCTTC. Encoded protein: CSTSSILRNGYTF.

This clone showed up just a few times. The chain joins TRBV6-1 to TRBJ2-3; 11 bases align to TRBD1. Germline V gene sequence: CDR1 MNHNS, CDR2 SASEGT. This CDR3 has 14 residues. The J segment lost 5 bases and the V segment lost 6 bases, leaving 4 bases of the junction unmatched. CDR3 in amino acids: CASRDRGPGDTQYF. CDR3 nucleotides: TGTGCCAGCAGGGACAGGGGGCCGGGAGATACGCAGTATTTT.

Concerning this clone: Since a much larger clone is just one base distant, this may be a read error. The CDR3 DNA reads as TGTGCCAACTCACCACAGCCAAGGAACGAGCAGTACTTC. Translating it yields CANSPQPRNEQYF. The chain recombines TRBV18 with TRBJ2-7; D not resolved. Germline-derived CDR1 and CDR2 are KGHSH and LQKENI. The CDR3 has 13 amino acids.

This clone occurred many times. The V gene is TRBV7-3, the J gene TRBJ2-5; TRBD1 might be the D (6 bases). The CDR3 is 13 residues long. Germline values: CDR1 SGHTA, CDR2 FQGTGA. The germline V and J ends were trimmed by 5 bases and 9 bases, with 16 bases remaining between them. CDR3: CASSPTVGAAQYF. The CDR3 DNA reads as TGTGCCAGCAGCCCCACAGTGGGGGCGGCCCAGTACTTC.

This clone was seen only a few times. Other nucleotide sequences in the sample specify the same CDR3. The chain recombines TRBV28 with TRBJ1-6; D is possibly TRBD1 (5 bases). Germline values: CDR1 MDHEN, CDR2 SYDVKM. Trimming pared 9 bases from V and 2 bases from J, leaving 14 bases between. The CDR3 runs to 15 residues. This CDR3 reads CASSGTGPYNSPLHF. In nucleotides, the CDR3 is TGTGCCAGTAGTGGGACGGGACCCTATAATTCACCCCTCCACTTT.

This clone showed up many times. This chain links TRBV2 with TRBJ1-6; no clear D gene. CDR1 is SNHLY, CDR2 FYNNEI, per germline. Trimming left V 5 bases short and J 9 bases short, with 11 bases between. CDR3 length: 13 amino acids. The CDR3 DNA is TGTGCCAGCAGTTCAAGCATGGGTTCACCCCTCCACTTT. Its protein product is CASSSSMGSPLHF.

Many counts were recorded for this clone. The chain couples TRBV30 to TRBJ2-1, with 7 positions matching TRBD2. Germline-derived CDR1 and CDR2 are GTSNPN and SVGIG (reference sequence). CDR3 size: 14 residues. V lost 2 bases to trimming and J lost 4 bases; unmatched junction nucleotides: 5. CDR3 residues: CAWSPKRGYNEQFF. Here the CDR3 DNA reads TGTGCCTGGAGTCCGAAGCGGGGTTACAATGAGCAGTTCTTC.

In its sample, this clone was seen a few times. The V gene is TRBV6-2 or TRBV6-3, the J gene TRBJ1-2; D unresolved. This CDR3 has 16 amino acids. Deletions cut 7 bases from V and 4 bases from J, with 22 bases between. CDR1 MNHEY and CDR2 SVGEGT come from the germline V gene. The CDR3 reads CASIDTWSLSLYGYTF. For the CDR3, the DNA is TGTGCCAGCATCGACACATGGTCTCTGTCTCTCTATGGCTACACCTTC.

This clone is medium-sized by share. The rearrangement uses TRBV6-2 or TRBV6-3 and TRBJ2-6; D gene ambiguous. The CDR3 consists of 14 residues. CDR1 and CDR2 (germline): MNHEY, SVGEGT. Trimming removed 7 bases from V and 0 bases from J, with 7 bases in between. CDR3 region: CASTDSSGANVLTF. Here the CDR3 DNA reads TGTGCCAGCACAGATAGCTCTGGGGCCAACGTCCTGACTTTC.

This clone was observed a few times. The chain combines TRBV20-1 with TRBJ2-6, with D unresolved. Germline CDR1 is DFQATT and CDR2 is SNEGSKA (reference sequence). The CDR3 runs 16 residues. V was shortened by 5 bases and J by 0 bases, with 14 bases between the two germline ends. In DNA, the CDR3 is TGCAGTGCTCAACCGGGTCAGAGCTCTGGGGCCAACGTCCTGACTTTC. Translating it yields CSAQPGQSSGANVLTF.

This clone was seen more than once but under ten times. The V and J genes are TRBV12-3 or TRBV12-4 and TRBJ1-1, with D possibly TRBD1 on 5 matching bases. The CDR3 is made up of 15 amino acids. The V and J ends lost 1 base and 1 base respectively, with 10 bases between them. The CDR3 spells CASSLVRGGNTEAFF. CDR3 in DNA: TGTGCCAGCAGTTTAGTAAGGGGTGGGAACACTGAAGCTTTCTTT.

This clone came up a few times. A read error may explain this, as a much larger clone is one base away. The chain uses TRBV6-1 and TRBJ2-7; D might be TRBD2 (6 bases). Trimming removed 6 bases from V and 11 bases from J, with 17 bases in between. Per germline, CDR1 MNHNS and CDR2 SASEGT. The CDR3 contains 12 residues. The CDR3 DNA follows: TGTGCCAGCAGCCGGGCAGGCGGGAATGAGTACTTC. Protein sequence: CASSRAGGNEYF.

Details on this clone: Given a much more abundant clone one base away, this may be a read error. The chain employs TRBV11-2 and TRBJ2-1; maybe TRBD1 (6 bases). Germline V lookup: CDR1 SGHAT, CDR2 FQNNGV. CDR3 length: 13 amino acids. The CDR3 loop reads CASSSTGYNEHFF. The CDR3, as DNA: TGTGCCAGCAGCTCGACAGGTTACAATGAGCATTTCTTC.

Points on this clone: A much larger clone lies a single base off, so this may be a read error. J is TRBJ1-4 and V is TRBV4-3, with D possibly matching TRBD1 (6 bases). The CDR3 contains 15 residues. Germline-derived CDR1 and CDR2 are LGHNA and YSLEER. The DNA for the CDR3 is TGCGCCGGCAGCCACTCCACAGGGACTAATGAAAAACTGTTTTTT. Translation: CAGSHSTGTNEKLFF.

Within the sample, this clone is medium-sized. The chain recombines TRBV27 with TRBJ2-3; TRBD2 is a possible D gene (6 bases). The CDR3 spans 15 residues. Germline V lookup: CDR1 MNHEY, CDR2 SMNVEV (reference sequence). V lost 0 bases to trimming and J lost 2 bases, with 9 bases between them. The CDR3 DNA reads as TGTGCCAGCAGTTTATCGGAGGGGCACACAGATACGCAGTATTTT. Translating gives CASSLSEGHTDTQYF.

Remarks on this clone: A junction boundary mismatches the germline segment, possibly from a read error. V usage is TRBV6-2 or TRBV6-3 and J usage is TRBJ1-2, with TRBD1 matching over 10 bases. This CDR3 contains 14 residues. Per the germline V gene, CDR1 is MNHEY and CDR2 is SVGEGT. CDR3 nucleotide sequence: TGTGCCAGCGTTCAGGACAGGGGGAATTCTGGCTGCACCTTC. As protein: CASVQDRGNSGCTF.

To note about this clone: The junction departs from the called germline gene at one end, perhaps through a read error. The rearrangement joins TRBV20-1 to TRBJ2-3; 10 bases fit TRBD2. The germline V gene has CDR1 DFQATT and CDR2 SNEGSKA (reference sequence). This CDR3 comprises 17 residues. DNA of the CDR3: TGCAGTTCTAGGGCGAGCGGGAGGGCCGGTCACGGAGATACGCAGTATTTT. It is translated as CSSRASGRAGHGDTQYF.